Given below is one TCR beta chain in context. With iRepertoire HTBI primers and Arm-PCR of CDR3 regions, TCR beta libraries were built. TCRdb itself ran the multiplex PCR reads through MiXCR, one entry per CDR3 protein. Of fewer than 500,000 distinct CDR3 sequences in the sample, around 15% were seen once. V was trimmed by 5 bases and J by 1 base, leaving 16 bases between them. This CDR3 has 16 residues. Germline lookup yields CDR1 LNHDA and CDR2 SQIVND (reference sequence). The sample belongs to a study of regulatory T cells in long-lasting Graves disease. Described time point: newly diagnosed GD, antithyroid drugs for less than 3 months. Extracted RNA from PBMCs served as the source of the TCR library. The same sample was also used in a study of T cells in Graves' hyperthyroidism and ophthalmopathy. From that second work: Blood samples included most of the expanded thyroid clonotypes exceeding 0.001.

The TCR was taken from a man aged 35-49 years with Graves disease. The sequencing here drew on peripheral blood mononuclear cells (PBMCs), taken at new diagnosis, from a patient treated with antithyroid drugs. This rearrangement joins TRBV19 to TRBJ2-3; D call uncertain. The CDR3 here is CASSPGLGMGTDTQYF. The CDR3 DNA follows: TGTGCCAGTAGTCCCGGGCTGGGGATGGGCACAGATACGCAGTATTTT.